The TCR beta chain under discussion was sequenced for a study of blood T cells in healthy people across ages. Primers used in a second PCR of about 6 to 12 cycles were a sample-barcoded 5' primer and a J-beta primer mix. One entry per CDR3 protein, called by TCRdb with MiXCR from the 5' RACE reads. This sample yields some 1 million distinct CDR3 sequences, of which more than 35% are seen a single time; over 15% belongs to the top ten. The sequence came from a woman aged 55-69 years in good health. The specimen sequenced was blood.

This chain's CDR3 is CASSPSQGMRSPLHF. In nucleotides, the CDR3 is TGTGCCAGCAGTCCGTCACAGGGGATGCGGTCACCCCTCCACTTT. This chain joins TRBV28 and TRBJ1-6; TRBD1 aligns across 7 bases. The CDR3 is 15 residues long. V lost 5 bases and J lost 10; bases outside the gene matches: 11. Germline CDR1 is MDHEN and CDR2 is SYDVKM.